One and the same sample provided the 2 T cell receptor beta chains below, sequenced in a study of blood T cell repertoires in COVID-19 (TCRdb year 2020). Library preparation used the immunoSEQ multiplex PCR assay. In TCRdb, the immuneACCESS table is reduced to in-frame sequences with V and J assigned. These tables do not hold every clone; where another copy was compared, an unresolved V gene accounts for under half, and the others remain unexplained. This sample has tens of thousands of clones in its table, and about 76% of those were observed once. 7.5% to 10% of the sample comes from the top ten. Sequenced input: peripheral blood. Receptors originate from a man between 65 and 79 years old with active or convalescent COVID-19.

This chain uses TRBV5-1 with TRBJ2-3, with no clear D. This CDR3 comprises 15 residues. Germline CDR1 and CDR2: SGHRS and YFSETQ. V lost 2 bases, J lost 0 bases, and 10 bases lay in between. The CDR3 spells CASSFNPGSTDTQYF. CDR3 sequence (DNA): TGCGCCAGCAGCTTCAATCCGGGTAGCACAGATACGCAGTATTTT. The full variable domain, its missing parts supplied by reference TRBV5-1 and TRBJ2-3, is KAGVTQTPRYLIKTRGQQVTLSCSPISGHRSVSWYQQTPGQGLQFLFEYFSETQRNKGNFPGRFSGRQFSNSRSEMNVSTLELGDSALYLCASSFNPGSTDTQYFGPGTRLTVL.

This clone has a single count. The V call is TRBV12-3 or TRBV12-4, the J call TRBJ1-2; no firm D call. V was cut by 4 bases and J by 7 bases, with 10 bases left in between. This CDR3 region has 12 residues. The chain's CDR3 is CASSSQAGGYTF. Written as DNA, the CDR3 is TGTGCCAGCAGTTCCCAGGCGGGTGGCTACACCTTC.